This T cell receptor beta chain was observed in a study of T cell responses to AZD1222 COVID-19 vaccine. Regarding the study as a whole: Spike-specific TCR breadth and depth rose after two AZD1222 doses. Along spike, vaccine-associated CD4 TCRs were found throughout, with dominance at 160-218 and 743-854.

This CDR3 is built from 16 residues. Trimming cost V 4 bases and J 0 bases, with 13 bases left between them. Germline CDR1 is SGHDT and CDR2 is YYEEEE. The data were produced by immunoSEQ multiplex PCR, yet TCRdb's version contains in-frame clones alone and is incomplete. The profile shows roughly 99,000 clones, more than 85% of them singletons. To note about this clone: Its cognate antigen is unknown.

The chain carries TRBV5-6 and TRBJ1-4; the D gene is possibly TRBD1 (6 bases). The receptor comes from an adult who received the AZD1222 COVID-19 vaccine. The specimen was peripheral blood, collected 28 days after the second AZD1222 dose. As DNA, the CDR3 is TGTGCCAGCAGCACAGGGTTACTTACAACTAATGAAAAACTGTTTTTT. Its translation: CASSTGLLTTNEKLFF.